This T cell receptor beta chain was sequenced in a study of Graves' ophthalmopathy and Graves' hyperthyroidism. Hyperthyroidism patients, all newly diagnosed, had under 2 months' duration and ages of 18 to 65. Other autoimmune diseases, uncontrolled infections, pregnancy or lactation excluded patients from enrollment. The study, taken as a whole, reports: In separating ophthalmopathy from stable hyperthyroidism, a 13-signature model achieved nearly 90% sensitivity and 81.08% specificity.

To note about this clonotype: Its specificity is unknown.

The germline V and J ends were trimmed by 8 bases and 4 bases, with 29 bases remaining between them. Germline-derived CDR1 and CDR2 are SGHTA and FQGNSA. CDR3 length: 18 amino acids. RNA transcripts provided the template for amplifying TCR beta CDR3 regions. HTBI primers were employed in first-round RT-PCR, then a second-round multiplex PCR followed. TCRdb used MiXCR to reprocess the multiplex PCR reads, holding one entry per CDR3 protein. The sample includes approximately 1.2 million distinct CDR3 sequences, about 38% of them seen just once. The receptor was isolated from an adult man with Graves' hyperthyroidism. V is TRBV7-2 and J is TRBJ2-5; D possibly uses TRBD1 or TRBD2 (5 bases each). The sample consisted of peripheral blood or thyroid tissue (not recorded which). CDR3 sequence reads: CASASLRDSGWRIETQYF. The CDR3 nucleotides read TGTGCCAGCGCCAGCTTACGGGATTCAGGGTGGCGAATAGAGACCCAGTACTTC.